These 14 T cell receptor beta chains originate from one sample sequenced in a study of human T cells and chemical hapten exposure. Described time point: patch test 1, 2 weeks after DPC sensitization. The sample's treatment: therapeutic diphenylcyclopropenone sensitization with weekly scalp DPC. TCRdb passed the RACE reads through MiXCR, listing each CDR3 protein once. The sample carries 95,000 to 100,000 distinct CDR3 sequences, roughly an eighth recorded once. The sample here was whole blood, taken in connection with sensitization to the hapten diphenylcyclopropenone (DPC). The receptor set was obtained from a woman between 40 and 55 years old with alopecia areata. Some clones in this sample may be carry-over from other donors' samples.

This clonotype was counted a few times. The rearrangement links TRBV2 to TRBJ1-1; 7 nucleotides match TRBD1. CDR3 size: 14 residues. Losses at the gene ends were 6 bases for V and 4 bases for J; bases not matched to a gene: 8. CDR1 SNHLY and CDR2 FYNNEI come from the germline V gene. CDR3 sequence (DNA): TGTGCCAGCAGCGGACCGGGACAGCTCACTGAAGCTTTCTTT. It yields the protein CASSGPGQLTEAFF.

Many counts were recorded for this clonotype. V is TRBV7-6 and J is TRBJ2-1; tentative D call: TRBD1 (5 bases). Germline V gene sequence: CDR1 SGHVS, CDR2 FNYEAQ. The CDR3 covers 11 residues. V lost 8 bases to trimming and J lost 8 bases, with 10 bases between them. The CDR3 coding sequence is TGTGCCAGCTCTCAGGGCCATGAGCAGTTCTTC. It yields the protein CASSQGHEQFF.

V gene TRBV12-3 or TRBV12-4 combines with J gene TRBJ1-2, with D perhaps matching TRBD1 (5 bases). The CDR3 length is 19 residues. Trimming pared 6 bases from V and 0 bases from J, leaving 26 bases between. The CDR3 sequence is CASSTSGRPRGEANYGYTF. The CDR3 region has the DNA TGTGCCAGCAGCACGTCCGGGCGTCCACGGGGGGAGGCTAACTATGGCTACACCTTC.

The rearrangement links TRBV14 to TRBJ1-1; D unresolved. Trimming pared 0 bases from V and 1 base from J, leaving 12 bases between. The CDR3 sequence is 16 residues long. Germline V gene lookup returns CDR1 SGHDN and CDR2 FVKESK. Here the CDR3 reads CASSQEGGRPNTEAFF. CDR3 nucleotide sequence: TGTGCCAGCAGCCAAGAGGGCGGCAGACCGAACACTGAAGCTTTCTTT.

This clonotype was seen a handful of times. The rearrangement joins TRBV5-1 to TRBJ2-1, with D possibly being TRBD2 (6 bases). The CDR3 sequence is 13 residues long. With 3 bases removed from V and 6 bases from J, the gap between germline ends came to 10 bases. From germline, CDR1 is SGHRS and CDR2 YFSETQ. This chain's CDR3 is CASSSGTANEQFF. The CDR3 DNA sequence: TGCGCCAGCAGCTCCGGGACTGCCAATGAGCAGTTCTTC.

This clonotype showed up just a few times. The gene calls are TRBV4-1 and TRBJ2-7; perhaps TRBD1 as D (6 bases). CDR1 and CDR2 from the germline V gene are MGHRA and YSYEKL. This CDR3 comprises 13 residues. Trimming cost V 4 bases and J 6 bases, with 13 bases left between them. Written as DNA, the CDR3 is TGCGCCAGCAGCCGCCTACAGGGACGCGAGCAGTACTTC. Residues: CASSRLQGREQYF.

This sequence joins TRBV19 and TRBJ2-1; 14 bases map to TRBD2. Germline loops: CDR1 LNHDA, CDR2 SQIVND (reference sequence). Trimming at V came to 3 bases and at J to 6 bases, leaving 1 base not matched to a gene. The length of the CDR3 is 15 residues. CDR3 nucleotides: TGTGCCAGTAGTATGGGACTAGCGGGAGTCAATGAGCAGTTCTTC. The encoded protein is CASSMGLAGVNEQFF.

The rearrangement uses TRBV7-8 and TRBJ2-3, with TRBD2 identical over 7 bases. Per the germline V gene, CDR1 is SGHVS and CDR2 is FQNEAQ. After removal of 4 bases from V and 0 bases from J, the junction contained 10 bases not matched to a gene. The CDR3 length is 17 residues. CDR3 sequence (DNA): TGTGCCAGCAGCTCCCGTGGGGGGGGTGGAAGCACAGATACGCAGTATTTT. Its protein product is CASSSRGGGGSTDTQYF.

V and J are TRBV28 and TRBJ2-7; tentatively, D is TRBD2 (6 bases). CDR1 and CDR2 (germline): MDHEN, SYDVKM. This CDR3 is 15 amino acids long. The ends were cut back, 5 bases at V and 0 bases at J, with 14 bases in the middle. CDR3 bases: TGTGCCAGCAGTAGCGCGGCTAGCGACTCCTACGAGCAGTACTTC. Protein sequence: CASSSAASDSYEQYF.

As regards this clonotype: A much larger clone differs by one base, so this may be a read error. Here the CDR3 DNA reads TGTGTCAGCAGCCAAGATCCAGGGGTCCAAGAGACCCAGTACTTC. Its protein product is CVSSQDPGVQETQYF. This chain joins TRBV3-1 and TRBJ2-5; possible D gene TRBD1, 6 bases. Germline V gene sequence: CDR1 LGHDT, CDR2 YNNKEL (reference sequence). This CDR3 comprises 15 residues.

The rearrangement uses TRBV7-6 and TRBJ2-2; the match to TRBD2 covers 7 bases. Trimming at V came to 6 bases and at J to 7 bases, leaving 5 bases not matched to a gene. The CDR3 runs to 13 residues. Germline assignment: CDR1 SGHVS and CDR2 FNYEAQ. The CDR3: CASSPREVGELFF. CDR3 DNA: TGTGCCAGCAGTCCCCGGGAGGTCGGGGAGCTGTTTTTT. The full variable domain, its missing parts supplied by reference TRBV7-6 and TRBJ2-2, is GAGVSQSPRYKVTKRGQDVALRCDPISGHVSLYWYRQALGQGPEFLTYFNYEAQQDKSGLPNDRFSAERPEGSISTLTIQRTEQRDSAMYRCASSPREVGELFFGEGSRLTVL.

This clonotype was seen many times. This chain uses TRBV6-2 or TRBV6-3 with TRBJ1-6; D is undetermined. This CDR3 comprises 12 residues. With 4 bases removed from V and 8 bases from J, the gap between germline ends came to 6 bases. From germline, CDR1 is MNHEY and CDR2 SVGEGT. CDR3 nucleotide sequence: TGTGCCAGCAGTTGGTTCGATTCACCCCTCCACTTT. Its protein product is CASSWFDSPLHF.

This clonotype was detected a few times. The gene calls are TRBV7-6 and TRBJ2-2; 7 bases fit TRBD2. The junction had 4 bases not matched to a gene; V was cut back by 4 bases and J by 5 bases. The germline V gene encodes CDR1 SGHVS and CDR2 FNYEAQ. The CDR3 is 14 residues long. The CDR3 sequence is CASSSGGWTGELFF. CDR3 in DNA: TGTGCCAGCAGCTCGGGGGGATGGACCGGGGAGCTGTTTTTT.

This clonotype was seen ten or more times. DNA of the CDR3: TGTGCCTGGGAGGACCACTCTGGAAACACCATATATTTT. Its translation: CAWEDHSGNTIYF. The chain couples TRBV30 to TRBJ1-3, with unresolved D. The germline V gene has CDR1 GTSNPN and CDR2 SVGIG (reference sequence). Trimming cost V 5 bases and J 0 bases, with 8 bases left between them. The CDR3 has 13 amino acids.